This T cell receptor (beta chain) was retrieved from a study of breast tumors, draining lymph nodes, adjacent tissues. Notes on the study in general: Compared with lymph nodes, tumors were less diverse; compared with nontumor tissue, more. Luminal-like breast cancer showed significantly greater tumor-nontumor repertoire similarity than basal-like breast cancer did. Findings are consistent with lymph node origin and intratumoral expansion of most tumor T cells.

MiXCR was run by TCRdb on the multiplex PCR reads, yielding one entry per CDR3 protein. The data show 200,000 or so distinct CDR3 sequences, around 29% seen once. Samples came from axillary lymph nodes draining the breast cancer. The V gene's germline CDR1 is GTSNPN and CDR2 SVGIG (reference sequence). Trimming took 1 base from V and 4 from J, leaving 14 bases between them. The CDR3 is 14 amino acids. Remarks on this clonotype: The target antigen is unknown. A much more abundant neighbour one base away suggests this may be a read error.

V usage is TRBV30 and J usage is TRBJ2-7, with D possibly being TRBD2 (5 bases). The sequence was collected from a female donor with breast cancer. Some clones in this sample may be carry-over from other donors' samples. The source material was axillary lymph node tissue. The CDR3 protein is CAWSDPSSGYEQYF. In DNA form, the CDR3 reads TGTGCCTGGAGTGACCCTTCTTCGGGGTACGAGCAGTACTTC.